The clone carrying this T cell receptor beta chain was counted only a few times. This sample is part of a study of T-cell reconstitution after alpha-beta-depleted transplantation in children. This CDR3 is 15 amino acids long. V was pared by 4 bases and J by 4 bases, with 15 bases between. Germline V gives CDR1 SGDLS, CDR2 YYNGEE. The TCRbeta library incorporated unique molecular identifiers. TCRdb processed the PCR reads anew with MiXCR; each CDR3 protein has one entry. The table shows about 480,000 distinct CDR3 sequences, with about 12% occurring only once. This sequence joins TRBV9 and TRBJ2-1; D might be TRBD2 (5 bases). The clonotype originates from a human donor who donated a stem cell graft to a child with combined immunodeficiency. Sequenced here: PBMCs from the stem cell graft donor, sampled from the stem cell graft. The CDR3 spells CASSTTTTGYNEQFF. In DNA, the CDR3 is TGTGCCAGCAGCACCACCACGACGGGGTACAATGAGCAGTTCTTC.